One and the same sample provided the 31 T cell receptor beta chains below, sequenced in a study of STAT5B mutations in CD4+ large granular lymphocyte leukemia (dated by TCRdb to 2022 to 2024). The library came from the immunoSEQ multiplex PCR assay. Not all clones reach the TCRdb copy of this immuneACCESS table, which keeps in-frame sequences only. Checked studies attribute under half of the gap to unresolved V genes and leave the rest unexplained. Counted in this sample were tens of thousands of clones; approximately 67% of them appeared once. Jointly, the top ten make up about 2% of the sample. Material: CD4+ T cells from blood buffy coats. The source is a human donor in good health.

V is TRBV11-2 and J is TRBJ2-5; D not resolved. CDR1 and CDR2 from the germline V gene are SGHAT and FQNNGV. CDR3 length: 13 residues. The V gene lost 2 bases and the J gene lost 2 bases, with 6 bases spanning the gap. For the CDR3, the DNA is TGTGCCAGCAGCTTAATGGAACAAGAGACCCAGTACTTC. As protein: CASSLMEQETQYF.

The table lists this clone with a few counts. The CDR3 sequence is CASSLQGGGNTIYF. As DNA, the CDR3 is TGTGCCAGCAGCTTGCAGGGAGGAGGAAACACCATATATTTT. The chain employs TRBV5-8 and TRBJ1-3; maybe TRBD1 (5 bases). The CDR3 is 14 residues long. The V end was cut by 1 base, the J end by 4 bases, with 9 bases between. The V gene's germline CDR1 is SGHTS and CDR2 YDEGEE.

The chain employs TRBV2 and TRBJ2-4; D is perhaps TRBD1 (6 bases). Trimming shortened V by 9 bases and J by 6 bases, and 12 bases separated the two germline ends. CDR1 is SNHLY and CDR2 is FYNNEI in the germline V gene. This CDR3 has 12 amino acids. DNA of the CDR3: TGTGCCAGTAACGGACAGCGAAACATTCAGTACTTC. It is translated as CASNGQRNIQYF.

The rearrangement links TRBV7-2 to TRBJ2-1, with 14 positions matching TRBD2. This CDR3 has 16 residues. The germline CDR1 and CDR2 sequences are SGHTA and FQGNSA. Trimming at V came to 5 bases and at J to 7 bases, leaving 7 bases not matched to a gene. This CDR3 is CASSHSTSGGENEQFF. CDR3 nucleotide sequence: TGTGCCAGCAGCCACTCGACTAGCGGGGGGGAGAATGAGCAGTTCTTC.

This clone appeared a single time. This chain links TRBV7-9 with TRBJ1-3, with no clear D. V was pared by 6 bases and J by 0 bases, with 12 bases between. The length of the CDR3 is 15 residues. Germline lookup yields CDR1 SEHNR and CDR2 FQNEAQ (reference sequence). The DNA of the CDR3 is TGTGCCAGCAGGGGAGGAAAAAGCTCTGGAAACACCATATATTTT. This sequence encodes CASRGGKSSGNTIYF.

V is TRBV18 and J is TRBJ2-3; D unclear. From germline, CDR1 is KGHSH and CDR2 LQKENI. The CDR3 spans 12 residues. With 6 bases removed from V and 0 bases from J, the gap between germline ends came to 4 bases. CDR3 DNA sequence: TGTGCCAGCTCCCCAAGCACAGATACGCAGTATTTT. Translating gives CASSPSTDTQYF.

This rearrangement joins TRBV2 to TRBJ2-1, with TRBD2 as a possible D gene (6 bases). The CDR3 is 14 amino acids. Trimming left V 6 bases short and J 5 bases short, with 14 bases between. CDR1 and CDR2 from the germline V gene are SNHLY and FYNNEI. CDR3 sequence: CASRAQGGHNEQFF. The CDR3 DNA reads as TGTGCCAGCAGAGCTCAAGGAGGGCACAATGAGCAGTTCTTC.

The rearrangement joins TRBV7-6 to TRBJ2-1; 11 nucleotides line up with TRBD2. The CDR3 runs 16 residues. J was trimmed by 5 bases and V by 2 bases; bases with no gene match: 5. CDR1 is SGHVS, CDR2 FNYEAQ, per germline. CDR3 residues: CASSLRPSGGHNEQFF. CDR3 sequence (DNA): TGTGCCAGCAGCTTACGCCCTAGCGGGGGGCACAATGAGCAGTTCTTC.

The CDR3 here is CASFGRRLNTEAFF. DNA of the CDR3: TGTGCCAGTTTTGGGCGGCGCTTGAACACTGAAGCTTTCTTT. V gene TRBV19 combines with J gene TRBJ1-1; no firm D call. This CDR3 is built from 14 residues. V lost 8 bases and J lost 0, with 13 bases in between. Germline values: CDR1 LNHDA, CDR2 SQIVND (reference sequence). Full variable domain (remainder filled in from reference TRBV19 and TRBJ1-1): DGGITQSPKYLFRKEGQNVTLSCEQNLNHDAMYWYRQDPGQGLRLIYYSQIVNDFQKGDIAEGYSVSREKKESFPLTVTSAQKNPTAFYLCASFGRRLNTEAFFGQGTRLTVV.

The V call is TRBV6-1, the J call TRBJ1-1; D not resolved. This CDR3 contains 14 residues. Germline values: CDR1 MNHNS, CDR2 SASEGT. Trimming shortened V by 0 bases and J by 1 base, and 6 bases separated the two germline ends. This CDR3 is CASSEAAGNTEAFF. As DNA, the CDR3 is TGTGCCAGCAGTGAAGCCGCGGGGAACACTGAAGCTTTCTTT.

J is TRBJ1-4 and V is TRBV6-6, with D unresolved. The germline CDR1 and CDR2 sequences are MNHNY and SVGAGI (reference sequence). CDR3 length: 14 amino acids. V shed 6 bases and J shed 4 bases, with 12 bases lying between them. Here the CDR3 reads CASRSTGINEKLFF. CDR3 sequence (DNA): TGTGCCAGCAGGTCGACCGGTATTAATGAAAAACTGTTTTTT.

This chain joins TRBV10-3 and TRBJ2-3, with 9 bases matching TRBD2. V shed 11 bases, J shed 1 base, and the junction held 7 bases outside the gene matches. The CDR3 runs 14 residues. The germline V gene encodes CDR1 ENHRY and CDR2 SYGVKD. For the CDR3, the DNA is TGTGCCGTGAGGCCTAGCGGGGGCACAGATACGCAGTATTTT. Its protein is CAVRPSGGTDTQYF.

The chain joins TRBV18 to TRBJ2-5; D is unclear. This CDR3 is built from 12 residues. V dropped 3 bases and J dropped 0 bases, with 2 bases sitting between them. The germline gives CDR1 KGHSH, CDR2 LQKENI. CDR3 protein: CASSPNQETQYF. The CDR3 DNA reads TGTGCCAGCTCACCCAACCAAGAGACCCAGTACTTC.

This clone was counted once. The J gene is TRBJ2-5, the V gene TRBV2; D possibly uses TRBD1 or TRBD2 (6 bases each). V gave up 7 bases and J gave up 5 bases, with 17 bases separating them. This CDR3 is 14 amino acids long. Germline V CDR1 and CDR2: SNHLY, FYNNEI. The CDR3 loop is CASTTQGRLETQYF. In DNA form, the CDR3 reads TGTGCCAGCACCACCCAGGGGAGGCTCGAGACCCAGTACTTC. The full variable domain, completed using reference TRBV2 and TRBJ2-5, is EPEVTQTPSHQVTQMGQEVILRCVPISNHLYFYWYRQILGQKVEFLVSFYNNEISEKSEIFDDQFSVERPDGSNFTLKIRSTKLEDSAMYFCASTTQGRLETQYFGPGTRLLVL.

This clone was picked up one time. Written as DNA, the CDR3 is TGTGCCAGCAGTTTGGCAGGGAACTATGGCTACACCTTC. The encoded protein is CASSLAGNYGYTF. This sequence joins TRBV27 and TRBJ1-2; tentatively, D is TRBD1 (5 bases). The V and J ends lost 3 bases and 2 bases respectively, with 7 bases between them. The CDR3 totals 13 residues. Germline V lookup: CDR1 MNHEY, CDR2 SMNVEV (reference sequence).

The table lists this clone with a few counts. V gene TRBV14 combines with J gene TRBJ1-6, with D possibly TRBD1 on 6 matching bases. The germline gives CDR1 SGHDN, CDR2 FVKESK. This CDR3 contains 13 residues. V was cut by 4 bases and J by 7 bases, with 8 bases left in between. The CDR3 region is CASSRQENSPLHF. The CDR3 nucleotides are TGTGCCAGCAGCCGACAGGAAAATTCACCCCTCCACTTT.

This clone was counted a few times. The chain carries TRBV7-3 and TRBJ2-5; D might be TRBD2 (5 bases). Trimming removed 3 bases from V and 4 bases from J, with 12 bases in between. This CDR3 spans 14 amino acids. The germline gives CDR1 SGHTA, CDR2 FQGTGA. The CDR3 nucleotides are TGTGCCAGCAGCTTGGGAGCGGCCTCAGAGACCCAGTACTTC. This encodes CASSLGAASETQYF.

A few counts support this clone. The genes are TRBV19 and TRBJ1-5, with TRBD1 as a possible D gene (5 bases). Germline CDR1 LNHDA, CDR2 SQIVND (reference sequence). This CDR3 has 14 residues. Between the trimmed V and J ends, which lost 3 bases and 3 bases, there was a span of 9 bases. Written as DNA, the CDR3 is TGTGCCAGTAGTATTTGGGGGAACAATCAGCCCCAGCATTTT. Its translation: CASSIWGNNQPQHF.

The chain uses TRBV19 and TRBJ1-5, with a tentative D call TRBD1 (5 bases). The CDR3 totals 15 residues. Germline CDR1 LNHDA, CDR2 SQIVND (reference sequence). Trimming took 4 bases from V and 1 from J, leaving 11 bases between them. CDR3 bases: TGTGCCAGTAGTAGCTTCCGGGACAGCAATCAGCCCCAGCATTTT. Its translation is CASSSFRDSNQPQHF.

Written as DNA, the CDR3 is TGTGCCAGCAGCCGGACAGGGGTTAGTCAGCCCCAGCATTTT. Translated, it gives CASSRTGVSQPQHF. The rearrangement uses TRBV5-6 and TRBJ1-5; TRBD1 aligns across 9 bases. Germline CDR1 SGHDT, CDR2 YYEEEE. The J segment lost 6 bases and the V segment lost 4 bases, leaving 5 bases of the junction unmatched. The CDR3 contains 14 residues. Using reference TRBV5-6 and TRBJ1-5 for the parts outside the CDR3, the full variable domain is DAGVTQSPTHLIKTRGQQVTLRCSPKSGHDTVSWYQQALGQGPQFIFQYYEEEERQRGNFPDRFSGHQFPNYSSELNVNALLLGDSALYLCASSRTGVSQPQHFGDGTRLSIL.

The chain joins TRBV5-1 to TRBJ2-1, with 14 bases identical to TRBD2. CDR3 length: 17 residues. Trimming at V came to 4 bases and at J to 16 bases, leaving 19 bases not matched to a gene. Germline V gives CDR1 SGHRS, CDR2 YFSETQ. The CDR3 here is CASSLQGTSGGRTAVFF. The CDR3 nucleotides read TGCGCCAGCAGCCTGCAAGGGACTAGCGGGGGCCGTACAGCAGTTTTCTTC.

The rearrangement joins TRBV7-2 to TRBJ2-5; a weak D match, TRBD2 (6 bases). Between the trimmed V and J ends, which lost 2 bases and 1 base, there was a span of 11 bases. CDR1 and CDR2 from the germline V gene are SGHTA and FQGNSA. This CDR3 has 15 amino acids. The CDR3: CASSLTGLPQETQYF. In DNA, the CDR3 is TGTGCCAGCAGCTTAACGGGACTTCCCCAAGAGACCCAGTACTTC.

The chain combines TRBV2 with TRBJ1-1; D might be TRBD1 (5 bases). The V gene lost 3 bases and the J gene lost 6 bases, with 17 bases spanning the gap. Germline lookup yields CDR1 SNHLY and CDR2 FYNNEI. This CDR3 is built from 15 residues. The CDR3 spells CASSEKTASGAEAFF. The CDR3 DNA follows: TGTGCCAGCAGTGAGAAGACAGCCTCGGGGGCTGAAGCTTTCTTT. Variable domain in full (rest from reference TRBV2 and TRBJ1-1): EPEVTQTPSHQVTQMGQEVILRCVPISNHLYFYWYRQILGQKVEFLVSFYNNEISEKSEIFDDQFSVERPDGSNFTLKIRSTKLEDSAMYFCASSEKTASGAEAFFGQGTRLTVV.

The V and J genes are TRBV9 and TRBJ2-2; D may be TRBD1 (6 bases). Germline V gives CDR1 SGDLS, CDR2 YYNGEE. The CDR3 is made up of 16 amino acids. Trimming cost V 3 bases and J 5 bases, with 17 bases left between them. CDR3: CASSARGHQRTGELFF. CDR3 nucleotide sequence: TGTGCCAGCAGCGCCAGGGGCCATCAGCGGACCGGGGAGCTGTTTTTT.

The chain uses TRBV7-3 and TRBJ2-1, with TRBD2 matching over 12 bases. Germline trimming cut 5 bases from V and 10 bases from J; bases unmatched to any gene: 12. Germline loops: CDR1 SGHTA, CDR2 FQGTGA. CDR3 length: 16 amino acids. The CDR3 here is CASSPLGASGGAEQFF. The DNA for the CDR3 is TGTGCCAGCAGCCCCCTAGGGGCTAGCGGGGGGGCAGAGCAGTTCTTC.

There are a few counts of this clone. The chain carries TRBV19 and TRBJ1-4, with D uncertain. The ends were cut back, 6 bases at V and 0 bases at J, with 14 bases in the middle. Germline assignment: CDR1 LNHDA and CDR2 SQIVND (reference sequence). The CDR3 sequence is 16 residues long. The DNA for the CDR3 is TGTGCCAGTAGCCCCAAGAGGAGTGCAACTAATGAAAAACTGTTTTTT. Protein product: CASSPKRSATNEKLFF.

This clone was picked up one time. This chain links TRBV29-1 with TRBJ2-2, with TRBD2 as a possible D gene (6 bases). Trimming shortened V by 7 bases and J by 5 bases, and 26 bases separated the two germline ends. This CDR3 is built from 17 residues. Germline V lookup: CDR1 SQVTM, CDR2 ANQGSEA. The CDR3 spells CSGAMGRGGLGTGELFF. Written as DNA, the CDR3 is TGCAGCGGCGCCATGGGGCGGGGCGGACTCGGGACCGGGGAGCTGTTTTTT.

V usage is TRBV6-1 and J usage is TRBJ2-6; perhaps D is TRBD1 or TRBD2 (5 bases each). The CDR3 has 17 residues. Germline CDR1 reads MNHNS; CDR2 reads SASEGT. Trimming left V 4 bases short and J 0 bases short, with 13 bases between. Written as DNA, the CDR3 is TGTGCCAGCAGTGGGGACGGACCTCACTCTGGGGCCAACGTCCTGACTTTC. Encoded protein: CASSGDGPHSGANVLTF.

This clone was seen a few times. The J gene is TRBJ1-1, the V gene TRBV19, with a possible D match to TRBD1 (5 bases). CDR1 and CDR2 (germline): LNHDA, SQIVND (reference sequence). V was trimmed by 6 bases and J by 1 base, leaving 15 bases between them. The CDR3 runs to 15 residues. The CDR3 DNA reads TGTGCCAGTAGGGGCGGGGGGTGGACGAACACTGAAGCTTTCTTT. Translated, it gives CASRGGGWTNTEAFF.

This chain uses TRBV29-1 with TRBJ2-7; 11 nucleotides align to TRBD1. Germline loops: CDR1 SQVTM, CDR2 ANQGSEA. Unmatched junction bases numbered 3, after V lost 7 bases and J lost 7 bases. This CDR3 spans 11 amino acids. The CDR3 sequence is CSADRGHEQYF. Here the CDR3 DNA reads TGCAGCGCGGACAGGGGGCATGAGCAGTACTTC.

This clone was detected once. J is TRBJ1-1 and V is TRBV19, with 7 bases matching TRBD1. The CDR3 covers 17 residues. Per the germline V gene, CDR1 is LNHDA and CDR2 is SQIVND (reference sequence). The trim removed 6 bases at V and 2 bases at J, leaving 15 bases unmatched. CDR3 sequence reads: CASRPMYRGGGNTEAFF. The CDR3 nucleotides read TGTGCCAGTAGACCGATGTACAGGGGCGGGGGAAACACTGAAGCTTTCTTT. Using reference TRBV19 and TRBJ1-1 for the parts outside the CDR3, the full variable domain is DGGITQSPKYLFRKEGQNVTLSCEQNLNHDAMYWYRQDPGQGLRLIYYSQIVNDFQKGDIAEGYSVSREKKESFPLTVTSAQKNPTAFYLCASRPMYRGGGNTEAFFGQGTRLTVV.